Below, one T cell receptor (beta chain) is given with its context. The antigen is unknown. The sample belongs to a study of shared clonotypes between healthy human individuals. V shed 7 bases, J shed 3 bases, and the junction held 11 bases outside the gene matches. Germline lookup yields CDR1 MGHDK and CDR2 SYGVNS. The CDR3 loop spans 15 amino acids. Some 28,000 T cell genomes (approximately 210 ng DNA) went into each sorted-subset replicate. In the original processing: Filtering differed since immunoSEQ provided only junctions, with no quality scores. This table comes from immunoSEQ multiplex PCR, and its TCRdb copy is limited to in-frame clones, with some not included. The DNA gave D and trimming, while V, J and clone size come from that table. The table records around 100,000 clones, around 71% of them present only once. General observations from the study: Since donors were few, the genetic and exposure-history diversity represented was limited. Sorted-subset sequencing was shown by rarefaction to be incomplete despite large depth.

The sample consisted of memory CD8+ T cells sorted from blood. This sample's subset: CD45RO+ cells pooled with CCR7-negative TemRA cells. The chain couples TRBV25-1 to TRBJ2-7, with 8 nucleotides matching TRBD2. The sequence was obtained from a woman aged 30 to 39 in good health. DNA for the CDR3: TGTGCCAGCACCGGGGGTAGCGGGGCTTACTACGAGCAGTACTTC. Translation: CASTGGSGAYYEQYF.